This T cell receptor (beta chain) was recovered during a study of Graves' ophthalmopathy and Graves' hyperthyroidism. Amplification of TCR beta CDR3 regions used RNA transcripts. The first-round RT-PCR employed HTBI primers together with the Qiagen OneStep RT-PCR kit. A multiplex PCR was then performed as the second round. TCRdb reanalysed the multiplex PCR reads using MiXCR and keeps one entry per CDR3 protein. The table includes around 1,200,000 distinct CDR3 sequences, about two fifths detected once. This clonotype occurred a few times. The V gene's germline CDR1 is MNHEY and CDR2 SMNVEV (reference sequence). V was trimmed by 7 bases and J by 4 bases, leaving 11 bases between them. This CDR3 has 12 amino acids.

Sequencing was carried out using peripheral blood or thyroid tissue (not recorded which). This TCR was sampled from an adult man with Graves' hyperthyroidism. This chain uses TRBV27 with TRBJ2-7, with D possibly TRBD1 on 5 matching bases. The CDR3, as DNA: TGTGCCAGCACCATAGGGGCTTACGAGCAGTACTTC. The encoded protein is CASTIGAYEQYF.